The TCR beta chain described here comes from a study of T cells in Graves' hyperthyroidism and ophthalmopathy. Study-wide context: Peripheral blood was taken when the disease was first diagnosed, before any treatment began.

Researchers took RNA transcripts and amplified the TCR beta CDR3 regions from them. HTBI primers were the set used in a first-round RT-PCR of the TCR CDR3. From the multiplex PCR reads, TCRdb called clonotypes with MiXCR, one entry per CDR3 protein. Among roughly 350,000 distinct CDR3 sequences, around 13% were seen once, and the ten largest hold about 26%. This clonotype was detected many times. What it recognizes is unknown. Patients aged 18 to 65 had newly diagnosed hyperthyroidism of under 2 months' duration. Study outcomes and limitations: Appearing also in blood were most of the thyroid clonotypes expanded above 0.001.

The sequenced material came from blood. The sequence was collected from a woman in her twenties or thirties with Graves' hyperthyroidism.

CDR3 DNA: TGTGCCAGCAGCTCAGCCCAGGGTTCGGAGCAGTACTTC. This encodes CASSSAQGSEQYF. The V call is TRBV7-6, the J call TRBJ2-7, with D tentatively TRBD1 (5 bases). CDR3 size: 13 residues. The germline V gene has CDR1 SGHVS and CDR2 FNYEAQ. V lost 4 bases, J lost 7 bases, and 14 bases lay in between.